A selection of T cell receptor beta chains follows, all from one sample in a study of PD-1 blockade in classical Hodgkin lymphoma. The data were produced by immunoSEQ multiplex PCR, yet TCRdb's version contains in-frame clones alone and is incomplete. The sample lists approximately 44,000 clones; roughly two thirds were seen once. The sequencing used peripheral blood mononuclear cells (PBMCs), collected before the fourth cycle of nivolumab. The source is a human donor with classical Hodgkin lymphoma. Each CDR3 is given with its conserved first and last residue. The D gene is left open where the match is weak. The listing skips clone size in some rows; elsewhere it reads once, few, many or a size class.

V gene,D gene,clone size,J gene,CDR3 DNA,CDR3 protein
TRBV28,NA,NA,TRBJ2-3,TGTGCCAGCTACATCCCTAGCACAGATACGCAGTATTTT,CASYIPSTDTQYF
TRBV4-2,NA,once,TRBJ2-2,TGTGCCAGTAGCGATGGAACCGCGAACACCGGGGAGCTGTTTTTT,CASSDGTANTGELFF
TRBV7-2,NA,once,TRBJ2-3,TGTGCCAGCAGCCAGAACACAGATACGCAGTATTTT,CASSQNTDTQYF
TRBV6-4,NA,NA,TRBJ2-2,TGTGCCAGCAGTGACTCGGCTGTTGGGGGAGGGGAGCTGTTTTTT,CASSDSAVGGGELFF
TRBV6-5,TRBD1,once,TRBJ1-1,TGTGCCAGCAGTTGGGGGACAGCTGAAGCTTTCTTT,CASSWGTAEAFF
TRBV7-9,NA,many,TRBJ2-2,TGTGCCAGCAGCCCAGCGCGGACCGGGGAGCTGTTTTTT,CASSPARTGELFF
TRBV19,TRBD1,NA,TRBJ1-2,TGTGCCAGTAGTATAGTCGGGACAGGGCTCTATGGCTACACCTTC,CASSIVGTGLYGYTF
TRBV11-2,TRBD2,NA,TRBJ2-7,TGTGCCAGCAGCTCCGGACTAGCCAGCTCTGCCGAGCAGTACTTC,CASSSGLASSAEQYF
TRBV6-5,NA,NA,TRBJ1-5,TGTGCCAGCAGTGATAGGGGGGTTCGTCAGCCCCAGCATTTT,CASSDRGVRQPQHF
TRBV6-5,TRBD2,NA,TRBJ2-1,TGTGCCAGCAGTTTTTTAGCGGGGGGGCTCCGTGAGCAGTTCTTC,CASSFLAGGLREQFF
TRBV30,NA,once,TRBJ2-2,TGTGCCTGGAGTGTACAACGCTCCGGGGAGCTGTTTTTT,CAWSVQRSGELFF
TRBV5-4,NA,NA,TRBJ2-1,TGTGCCAGCAGCCCCCGTGGCGGGTACTACAATGAGCAGTTCTTC,CASSPRGGYYNEQFF
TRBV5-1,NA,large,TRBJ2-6,TGCGCCAGCAGCTTGGAGGGCGGGACCGGGGCCAACGTCCTGACTTTC,CASSLEGGTGANVLTF
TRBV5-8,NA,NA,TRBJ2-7,TGTGCCAGCAGCTTGTTCAGCCTTGACTACGAGCAGTACTTC,CASSLFSLDYEQYF
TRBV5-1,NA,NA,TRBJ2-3,TGCGCCAGCAGCCCCGGGGGGCAAGCAGATACGCAGTATTTT,CASSPGGQADTQYF
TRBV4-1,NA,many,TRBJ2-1,TGCGCCAGCAGCCCTGGGCAGGGGGGCAACAATGAGCAGTTCTTC,CASSPGQGGNNEQFF
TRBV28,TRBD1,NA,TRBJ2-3,TGTGCCAGCAGTTTACAGGACAGGGAAGTAGATACGCAGTATTTT,CASSLQDREVDTQYF
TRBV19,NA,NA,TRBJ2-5,TGTGCCAGTAGTATCTGGATGGGGCCCCAAGAGACCCAGTACTTC,CASSIWMGPQETQYF
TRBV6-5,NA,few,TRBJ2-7,TGTGCCAGCAGAAACAACTACGAGCAGTACTTC,CASRNNYEQYF
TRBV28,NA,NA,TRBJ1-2,TGTGCCAGCGAAAGGGGCCTAGCTAACTATGGCTACACCTTC,CASERGLANYGYTF
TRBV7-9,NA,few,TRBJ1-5,TGTGCCAGCAGCTTCGGATATAGCAATCAGCCCCAGCATTTT,CASSFGYSNQPQHF
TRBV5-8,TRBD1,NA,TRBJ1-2,TGTGCCAGCAGCTCACGTCTACCTGGACAGGGAGATGATGGCTACACCTTC,CASSSRLPGQGDDGYTF
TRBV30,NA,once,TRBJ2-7,TGTGCCTGGAAACCCCGACAGGCACAATTCTACGAGCAGTACTTC,CAWKPRQAQFYEQYF
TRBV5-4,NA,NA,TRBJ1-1,TGTGCCAGCAGCTTGGGTGGGAGGGTCACTGAAGCTTTCTTT,CASSLGGRVTEAFF
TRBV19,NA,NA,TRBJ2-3,TGTGCCAGTAGTATGAGGCTCCTCACCGTAGATACGCAGTATTTT,CASSMRLLTVDTQYF
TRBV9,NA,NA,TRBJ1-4,TGTGCCAGCAGTAGGGGGGACTGGGGATCGGAAAAACTGTTTTTT,CASSRGDWGSEKLFF
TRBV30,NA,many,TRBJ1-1,TGTGCCTGGAGGTCGGGGGTTAAGTCTGAAGCTTTCTTT,CAWRSGVKSEAFF
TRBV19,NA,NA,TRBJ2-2,TGTGCCAGTAGTATAGGAGAGTGGGCCGGGGAGCTGTTTTTT,CASSIGEWAGELFF
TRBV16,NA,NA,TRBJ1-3,TGTGCCAGCAGCCAATACGCGGCGGGAAGGGCTGGAAACACCATATATTTT,CASSQYAAGRAGNTIYF
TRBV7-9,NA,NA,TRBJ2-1,TGTGCCAGCAGCTTACCTTTGGACAATGAGCAGTTCTTC,CASSLPLDNEQFF
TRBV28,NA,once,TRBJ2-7,TGTGCCAGCAGTTTAAGACAGACCTACGAGCAGTACTTC,CASSLRQTYEQYF
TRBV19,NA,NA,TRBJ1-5,TGTGCCAGTAGTATTGTCAAGACGGGCAATCAGCCCCAGCATTTT,CASSIVKTGNQPQHF
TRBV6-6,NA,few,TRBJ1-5,TGTGCCAGCAGTTACCGCCGAGGGGGGGATCAGCCCCAGCATTTT,CASSYRRGGDQPQHF
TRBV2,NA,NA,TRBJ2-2,TGTGCCAGCAGTGAACAGCGGGCGAACACCGGGGAGCTGTTTTTT,CASSEQRANTGELFF
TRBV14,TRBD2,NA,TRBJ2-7,TGTGCCAGCAGCCAAGAGGTTCTGACTAGCGGGAGCAGCCACGAGCAGTACTTC,CASSQEVLTSGSSHEQYF
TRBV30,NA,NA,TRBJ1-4,TGTGCCTGGAGTGAACTGAATGGACTGTTTTTT,CAWSELNGLFF
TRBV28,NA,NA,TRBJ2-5,TGTGCCAGCAGTTTAAGGCGAGGAGACCAAGAGACCCAGTACTTC,CASSLRRGDQETQYF
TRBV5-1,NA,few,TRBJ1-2,TGCGCCAGCGCCACCTCAGATATCTATGGCTACACCTTC,CASATSDIYGYTF
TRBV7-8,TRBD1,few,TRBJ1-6,TGTGCCAGCAGCTGGGACAGGGGTAATTCACCCCTCCACTTT,CASSWDRGNSPLHF
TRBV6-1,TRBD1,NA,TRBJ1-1,TGTGCCAGCAGTAGACAGGGGGGCACTGAAGCTTTCTTT,CASSRQGGTEAFF